This T cell receptor beta chain was recovered during a study of T cell clonality in common variable immunodeficiency. This clone was counted ten times or more. The read halts 3 residues ahead of the CDR3 end, with the missing end drawn from the germline J gene. V gave up 3 bases and J gave up 0 bases, with 12 bases separating them. The length of the CDR3 is 16 residues. This table comes from immunoSEQ multiplex PCR, and its TCRdb copy is limited to in-frame clones, with some not included. Listed for the sample are about 74,000 clones, none seen a single time. The sample comprised peripheral blood mononuclear cells. The clonotype originates from a person aged 18 to 75 in good health. The chain employs TRBV12-3 or TRBV12-4 and TRBJ1-3; D is unclear. Here the CDR3 reads CASSFSGRLSGNTIYF. The CDR3 DNA, read in part, is TGTGCCAGCAGTTTTAGCGGACGCCTCTCTGGAAACACC.